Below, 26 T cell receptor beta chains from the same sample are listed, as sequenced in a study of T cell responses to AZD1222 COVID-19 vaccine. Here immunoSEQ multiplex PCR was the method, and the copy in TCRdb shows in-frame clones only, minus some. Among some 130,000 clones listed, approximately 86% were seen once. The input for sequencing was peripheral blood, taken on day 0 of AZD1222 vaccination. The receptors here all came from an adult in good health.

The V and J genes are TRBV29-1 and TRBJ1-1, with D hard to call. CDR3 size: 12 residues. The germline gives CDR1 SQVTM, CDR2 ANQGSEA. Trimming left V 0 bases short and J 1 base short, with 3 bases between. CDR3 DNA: TGCAGCGTTGAAGAGGGGAACACTGAAGCTTTCTTT. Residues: CSVEEGNTEAFF.

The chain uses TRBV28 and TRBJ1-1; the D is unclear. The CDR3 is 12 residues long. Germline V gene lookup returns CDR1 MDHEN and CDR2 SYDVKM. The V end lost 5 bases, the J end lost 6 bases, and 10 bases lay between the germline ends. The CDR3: CASSPQRAEAFF. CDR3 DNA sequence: TGTGCCAGCAGTCCTCAGAGGGCTGAAGCTTTCTTT.

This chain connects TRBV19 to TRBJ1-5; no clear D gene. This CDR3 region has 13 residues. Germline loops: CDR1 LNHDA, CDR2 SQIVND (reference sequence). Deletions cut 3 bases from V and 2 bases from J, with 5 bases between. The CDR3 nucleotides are TGTGCCAGTAGTATCTTCCGCAATCAGCCCCAGCATTTT. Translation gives CASSIFRNQPQHF.

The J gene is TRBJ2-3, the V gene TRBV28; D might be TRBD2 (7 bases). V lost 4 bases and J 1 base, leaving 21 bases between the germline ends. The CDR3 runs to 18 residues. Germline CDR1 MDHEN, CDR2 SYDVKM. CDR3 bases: TGTGCCAGCAGTTCGTTGTGGGGGCTTGCGGGGGGCACAGATACGCAGTATTTT. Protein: CASSSLWGLAGGTDTQYF.

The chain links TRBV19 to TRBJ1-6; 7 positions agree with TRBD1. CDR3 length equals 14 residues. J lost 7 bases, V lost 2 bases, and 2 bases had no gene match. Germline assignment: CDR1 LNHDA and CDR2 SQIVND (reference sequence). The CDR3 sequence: CASSIQGGNSPLHF. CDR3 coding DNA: TGTGCCAGTAGTATACAGGGGGGCAATTCACCCCTCCACTTT.

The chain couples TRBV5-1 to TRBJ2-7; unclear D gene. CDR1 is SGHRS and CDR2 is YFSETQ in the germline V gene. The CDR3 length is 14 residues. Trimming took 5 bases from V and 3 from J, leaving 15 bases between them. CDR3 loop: CASRRSVEVYEQYF. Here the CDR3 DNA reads TGCGCCAGCAGGAGATCCGTTGAGGTCTACGAGCAGTACTTC.

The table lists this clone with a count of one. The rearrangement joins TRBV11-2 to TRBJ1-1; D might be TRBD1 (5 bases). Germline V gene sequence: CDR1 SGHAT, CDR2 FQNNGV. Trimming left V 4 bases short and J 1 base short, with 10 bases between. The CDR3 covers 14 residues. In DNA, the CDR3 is TGTGCCAGCAGCTCCTCGACAGCGAACACTGAAGCTTTCTTT. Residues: CASSSSTANTEAFF.

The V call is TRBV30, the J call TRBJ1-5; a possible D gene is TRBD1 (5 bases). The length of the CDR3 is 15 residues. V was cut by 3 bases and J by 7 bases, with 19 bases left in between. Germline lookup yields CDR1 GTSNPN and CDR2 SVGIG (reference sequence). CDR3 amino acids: CAWSVGDGPRQPQHF. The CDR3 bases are TGTGCCTGGAGCGTAGGGGACGGACCGCGCCAGCCCCAGCATTTT. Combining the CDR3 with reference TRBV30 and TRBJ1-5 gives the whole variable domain SQTIHQWPATLVQPVGSPLSLECTVEGTSNPNLYWYRQAAGRGLQLLFYSVGIGQISSEVPQNLSASRPQDRQFILSSKKLLLSDSGFYLCAWSVGDGPRQPQHFGDGTRLSIL.

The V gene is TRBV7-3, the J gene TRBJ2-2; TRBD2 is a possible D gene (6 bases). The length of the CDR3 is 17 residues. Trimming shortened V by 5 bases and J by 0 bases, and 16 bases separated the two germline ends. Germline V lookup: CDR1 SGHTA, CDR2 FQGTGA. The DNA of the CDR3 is TGTGCCAGCAGCCTTGGGGCCGGGACTCCGAACACCGGGGAGCTGTTTTTT. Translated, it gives CASSLGAGTPNTGELFF.

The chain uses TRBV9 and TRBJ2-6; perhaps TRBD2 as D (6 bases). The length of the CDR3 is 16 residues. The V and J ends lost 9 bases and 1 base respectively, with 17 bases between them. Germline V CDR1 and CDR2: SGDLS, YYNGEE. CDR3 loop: CATEGRIGSGANVLTF. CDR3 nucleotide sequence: TGTGCCACCGAAGGGAGGATCGGGTCTGGGGCCAACGTCCTGACTTTC.

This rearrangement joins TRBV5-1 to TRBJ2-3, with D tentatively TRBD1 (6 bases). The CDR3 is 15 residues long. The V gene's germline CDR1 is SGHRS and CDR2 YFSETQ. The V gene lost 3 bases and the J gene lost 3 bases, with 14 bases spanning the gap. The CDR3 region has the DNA TGCGCCAGCAGCTCAAGGACAGACCCAACAGATACGCAGTATTTT. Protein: CASSSRTDPTDTQYF.

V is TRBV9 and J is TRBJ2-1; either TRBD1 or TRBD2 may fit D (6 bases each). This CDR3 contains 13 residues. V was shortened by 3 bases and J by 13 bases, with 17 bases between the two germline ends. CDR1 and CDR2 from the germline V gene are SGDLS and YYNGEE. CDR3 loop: CASSARGQGKQFF. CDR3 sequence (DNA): TGTGCCAGCAGCGCCCGGGGGCAGGGGAAACAGTTCTTC. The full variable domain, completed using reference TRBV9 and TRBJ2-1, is DSGVTQTPKHLITATGQRVTLRCSPRSGDLSVYWYQQSLDQGLQFLIQYYNGEERAKGNILERFSAQQFPDLHSELNLSSLELGDSALYFCASSARGQGKQFFGPGTRLTVL.

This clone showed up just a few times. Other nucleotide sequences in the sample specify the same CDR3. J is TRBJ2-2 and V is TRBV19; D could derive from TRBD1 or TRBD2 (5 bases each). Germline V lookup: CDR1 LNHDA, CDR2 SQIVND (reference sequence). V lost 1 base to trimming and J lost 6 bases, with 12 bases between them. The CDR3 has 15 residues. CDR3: CASSIGGRGAGELFF. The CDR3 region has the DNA TGTGCCAGTAGTATAGGCGGTAGAGGGGCCGGGGAGCTGTTTTTT.

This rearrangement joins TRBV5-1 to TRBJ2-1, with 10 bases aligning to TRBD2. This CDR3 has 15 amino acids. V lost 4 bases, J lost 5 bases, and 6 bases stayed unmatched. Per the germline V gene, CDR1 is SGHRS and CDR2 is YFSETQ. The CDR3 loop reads CASSLRSGRDNEQFF. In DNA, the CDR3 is TGCGCCAGCAGCCTTCGAAGCGGGAGGGACAATGAGCAGTTCTTC.

The CDR3: CASSTYGQGAAKNIQYF. DNA for the CDR3: TGTGCCAGTAGTACATATGGACAGGGGGCGGCCAAAAACATTCAGTACTTC. The chain uses TRBV19 and TRBJ2-4; the match to TRBD1 covers 11 bases. The V gene end was trimmed by 4 bases and the J gene end by 1 base; junction bases not matched to a gene: 6. CDR1 and CDR2 from the germline V gene are LNHDA and SQIVND (reference sequence). The CDR3 is 17 amino acids.

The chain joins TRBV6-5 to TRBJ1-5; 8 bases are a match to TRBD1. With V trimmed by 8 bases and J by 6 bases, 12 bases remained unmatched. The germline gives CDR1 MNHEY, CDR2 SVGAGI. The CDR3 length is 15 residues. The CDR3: CASRGGDRWGQPQHF. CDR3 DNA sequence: TGTGCCAGCCGAGGGGGGGACAGGTGGGGTCAGCCCCAGCATTTT.

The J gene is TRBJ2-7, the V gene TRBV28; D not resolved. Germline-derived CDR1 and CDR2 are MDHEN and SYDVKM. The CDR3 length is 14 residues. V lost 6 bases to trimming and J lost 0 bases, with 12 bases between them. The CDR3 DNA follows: TGTGCCAGCAGAGAAGTTTCAAGCTCCTACGAGCAGTACTTC. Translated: CASREVSSSYEQYF.

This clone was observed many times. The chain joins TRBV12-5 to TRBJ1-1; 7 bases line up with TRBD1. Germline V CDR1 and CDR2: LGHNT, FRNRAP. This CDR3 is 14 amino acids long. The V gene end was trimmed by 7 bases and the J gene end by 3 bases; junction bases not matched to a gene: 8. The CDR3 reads CASAARTGDTEAFF. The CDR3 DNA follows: TGTGCTAGTGCCGCCCGGACAGGAGACACTGAAGCTTTCTTT.

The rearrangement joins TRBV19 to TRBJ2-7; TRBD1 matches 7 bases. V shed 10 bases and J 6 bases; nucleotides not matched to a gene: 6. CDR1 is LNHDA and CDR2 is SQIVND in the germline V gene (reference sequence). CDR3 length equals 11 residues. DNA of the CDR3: TGTGCCACCCTAGACAGGGCCGAGCAGTACTTC. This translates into CATLDRAEQYF.

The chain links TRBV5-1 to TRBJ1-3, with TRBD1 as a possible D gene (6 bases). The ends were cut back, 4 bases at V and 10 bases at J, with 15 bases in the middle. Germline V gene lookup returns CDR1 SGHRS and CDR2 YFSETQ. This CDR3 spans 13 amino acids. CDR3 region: CASSPWGQGTIYF. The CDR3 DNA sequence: TGCGCCAGCAGCCCCTGGGGTCAGGGGACCATATATTTT.

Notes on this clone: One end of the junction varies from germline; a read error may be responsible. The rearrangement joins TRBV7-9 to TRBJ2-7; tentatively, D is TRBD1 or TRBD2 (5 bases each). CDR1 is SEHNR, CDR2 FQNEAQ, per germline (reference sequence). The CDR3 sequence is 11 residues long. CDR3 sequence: CASSLYRGPIF. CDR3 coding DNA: TGTGCCAGCAGCTTATATCGGGGCCCGATCTTC.

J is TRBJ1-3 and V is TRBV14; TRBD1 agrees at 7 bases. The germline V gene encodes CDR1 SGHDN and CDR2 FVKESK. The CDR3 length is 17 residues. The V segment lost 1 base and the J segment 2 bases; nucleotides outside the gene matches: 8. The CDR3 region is CASSQVIGGTAGNTIYF. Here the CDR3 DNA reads TGTGCCAGCAGCCAAGTGATCGGGGGGACAGCTGGAAACACCATATATTTT.

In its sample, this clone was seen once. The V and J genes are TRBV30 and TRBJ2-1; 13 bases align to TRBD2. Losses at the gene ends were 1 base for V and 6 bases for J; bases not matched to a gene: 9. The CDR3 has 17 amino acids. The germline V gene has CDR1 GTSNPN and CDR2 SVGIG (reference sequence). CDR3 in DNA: TGTGCCTGGAGTGCGTGGACTAGCGGGAGCGGTGGCAATGAGCAGTTCTTC. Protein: CAWSAWTSGSGGNEQFF.

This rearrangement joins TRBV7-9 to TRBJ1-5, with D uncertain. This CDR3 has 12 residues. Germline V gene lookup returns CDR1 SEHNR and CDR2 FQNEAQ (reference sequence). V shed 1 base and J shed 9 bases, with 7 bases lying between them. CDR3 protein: CASSLVGGPQHF. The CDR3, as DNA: TGTGCCAGCAGCTTAGTCGGTGGGCCCCAGCATTTT.

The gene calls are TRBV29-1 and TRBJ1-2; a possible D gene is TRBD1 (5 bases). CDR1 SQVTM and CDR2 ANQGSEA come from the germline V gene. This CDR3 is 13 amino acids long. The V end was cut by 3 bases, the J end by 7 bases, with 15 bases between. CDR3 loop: CSVDPARDPGYTF. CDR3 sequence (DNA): TGCAGCGTTGACCCGGCCAGGGATCCTGGCTACACCTTC.

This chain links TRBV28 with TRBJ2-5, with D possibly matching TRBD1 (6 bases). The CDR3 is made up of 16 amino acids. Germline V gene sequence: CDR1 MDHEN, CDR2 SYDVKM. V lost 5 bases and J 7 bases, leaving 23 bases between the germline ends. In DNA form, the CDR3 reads TGTGCCAGCAGTAGACCCGGGACACCCACTCTGGGGACCCAGTACTTC. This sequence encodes CASSRPGTPTLGTQYF.